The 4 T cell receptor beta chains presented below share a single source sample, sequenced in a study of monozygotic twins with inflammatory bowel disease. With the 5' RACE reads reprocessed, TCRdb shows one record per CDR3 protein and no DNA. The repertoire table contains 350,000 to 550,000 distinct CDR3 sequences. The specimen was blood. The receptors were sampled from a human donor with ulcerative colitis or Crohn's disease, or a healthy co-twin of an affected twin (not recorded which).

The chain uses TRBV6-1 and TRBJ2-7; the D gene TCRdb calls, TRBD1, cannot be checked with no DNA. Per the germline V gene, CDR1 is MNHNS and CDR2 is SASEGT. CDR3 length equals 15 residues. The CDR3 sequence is CASRTTRDISYEQYF.

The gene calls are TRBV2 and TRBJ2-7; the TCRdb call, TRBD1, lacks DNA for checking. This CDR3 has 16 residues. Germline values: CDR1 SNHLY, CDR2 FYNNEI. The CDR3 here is CASKVINRDGGYEQYF.

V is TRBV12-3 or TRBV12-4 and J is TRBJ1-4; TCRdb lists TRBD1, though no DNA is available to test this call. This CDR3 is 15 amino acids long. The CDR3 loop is CASSLWGGENEKLFF.

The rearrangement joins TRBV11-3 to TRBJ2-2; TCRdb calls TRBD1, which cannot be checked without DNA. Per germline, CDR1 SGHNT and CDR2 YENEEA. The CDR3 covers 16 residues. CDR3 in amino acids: CASSFRAGVGSGELFF. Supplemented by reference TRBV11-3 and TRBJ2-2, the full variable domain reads EAGVVQSPRYKIIEKKQPVAFWCNPISGHNTLYWYLQNLGQGPELLIRYENEEAVDDSQLPKDRFSAERLKGVDSTLKIQPAELGDSAVYLCASSFRAGVGSGELFFGEGSRLTVL.